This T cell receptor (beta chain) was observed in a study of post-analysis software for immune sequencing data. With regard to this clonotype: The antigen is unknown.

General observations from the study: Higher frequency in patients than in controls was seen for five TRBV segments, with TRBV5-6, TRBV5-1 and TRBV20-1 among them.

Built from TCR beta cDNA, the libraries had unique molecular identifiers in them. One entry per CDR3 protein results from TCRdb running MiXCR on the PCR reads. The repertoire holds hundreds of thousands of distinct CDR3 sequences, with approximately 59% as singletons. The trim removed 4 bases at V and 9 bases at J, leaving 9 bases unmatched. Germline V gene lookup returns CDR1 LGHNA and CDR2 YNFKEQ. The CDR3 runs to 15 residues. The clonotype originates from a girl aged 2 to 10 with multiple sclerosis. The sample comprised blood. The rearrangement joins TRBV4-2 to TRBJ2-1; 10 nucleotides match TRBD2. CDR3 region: CASSPGGLASAEQFF. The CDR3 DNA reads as TGTGCCAGCAGCCCCGGGGGACTAGCGTCTGCTGAGCAGTTCTTC.